The clone carrying this T cell receptor beta chain occurred a few times. Its antigen is as yet unknown. These data are taken from a study of cytotoxic CD8 clonotypes in ibrutinib-treated CLL. General study findings and limits: Clonality was higher at baseline than in age-matched healthy donors and tracked circulating CD8+ T-cell counts. Contraction or stability on treatment characterized the public clonotypes, which were uncommon. At progression, clonality fell back toward baseline after rising at ibrutinib response.

Germline assignment: CDR1 SGHTA and CDR2 FQGNSA. The CDR3 spans 15 residues. Deletions cut 4 bases from V and 7 bases from J, with 17 bases between. Depth targeted 1 in 200,000 to 1 in 1 million T cells, averaging 10x coverage per clonotype. Data came from immunoSEQ multiplex PCR; TCRdb stores just in-frame clones and leaves some out. Of about 160,000 clones listed, under 90% are singletons. The J gene is TRBJ2-4, the V gene TRBV7-2, with D perhaps matching TRBD1 (5 bases). Source: PBMCs, taken after 24 months of ibrutinib treatment. This TCR derives from a human donor with chronic lymphocytic leukemia. CDR3 region: CASSSRPGLGNIQYF. The CDR3 region has the DNA TGTGCCAGCAGCTCCCGACCAGGGCTTGGGAACATTCAGTACTTC. Drawing the rest from reference TRBV7-2 and TRBJ2-4, the complete variable domain is GAGVSQSPSNKVTEKGKDVELRCDPISGHTALYWYRQSLGQGLEFLIYFQGNSAPDKSGLPSDRFSAERTGGSVSTLTIQRTQQEDSAVYLCASSSRPGLGNIQYFGAGTRLSVL.